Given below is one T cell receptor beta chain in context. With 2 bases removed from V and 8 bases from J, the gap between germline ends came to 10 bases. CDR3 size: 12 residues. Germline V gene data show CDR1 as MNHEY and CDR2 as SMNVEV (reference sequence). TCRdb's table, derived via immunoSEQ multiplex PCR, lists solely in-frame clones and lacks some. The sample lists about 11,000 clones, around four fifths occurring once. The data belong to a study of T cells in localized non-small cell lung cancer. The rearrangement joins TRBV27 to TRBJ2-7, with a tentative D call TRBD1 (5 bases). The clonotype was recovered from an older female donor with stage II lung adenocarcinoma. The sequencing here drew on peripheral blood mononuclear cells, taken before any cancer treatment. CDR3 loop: CASSLGASKQYF. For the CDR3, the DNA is TGTGCCAGCAGTTTAGGGGCCAGCAAGCAGTACTTC.